This section outlines one TCR beta chain sequence together with its context. V lost 5 bases, J lost 1 base, and 12 bases lay in between. The CDR3 spans 14 residues. Looked up from germline, CDR1 is KGHSH and CDR2 is LQKENI. Method: immunoSEQ multiplex PCR; TCRdb's copy keeps in-frame clones and lacks some. In the table there are about 130,000 clones, around 94% of which are singletons. The sample is drawn from a study of control samples from healthy donors and cancer patients. This TCR came from an elderly man with head and neck cancer. Sequencing was carried out using PBMCs. This chain connects TRBV18 to TRBJ2-7, with D perhaps matching TRBD2 (6 bases). The CDR3 sequence: CASSIRRESYEQYF. The CDR3 DNA follows: TGTGCCAGCTCAATTCGCCGGGAGTCCTACGAGCAGTACTTC.